What follows are 12 T cell receptor beta chains derived from one specimen sequenced in a study of blood T cell repertoires in COVID-19. Measured with immunoSEQ multiplex PCR; TCRdb has only the in-frame clones, and not every one. The table includes about 140,000 clones, roughly four fifths detected once. The sequencing sample was made of peripheral blood. The source is a woman aged 55-75 years with acute or convalescent COVID-19.

The chain is built from TRBV5-5 and TRBJ1-2, with a tentative D call TRBD1 (6 bases). V was clipped by 5 bases and J by 2 bases, with 13 bases between them. The germline gives CDR1 SGHKS, CDR2 YYEKEE (reference sequence). This CDR3 comprises 14 residues. The CDR3 DNA sequence: TGTGCCAGCAGACCGACAGGAGTGAACTATGGCTACACCTTC. Amino acids: CASRPTGVNYGYTF.

The chain links TRBV7-3 to TRBJ2-5; a possible D gene is TRBD2 (6 bases). The CDR3 extends over 13 amino acids. Germline V gives CDR1 SGHTA, CDR2 FQGTGA. The V end was cut by 5 bases, the J end by 4 bases, with 11 bases between. CDR3 DNA: TGTGCCAGCAGCAAGGACGGGAGAGAGACCCAGTACTTC. As protein: CASSKDGRETQYF.

DNA of the CDR3: TGTGCCAGCGAAGCAGGGGGCGATGCCTATGGCTACACCTTC. Translation: CASEAGGDAYGYTF. This chain connects TRBV11-1 to TRBJ1-2; 8 bases map to TRBD1. This CDR3 has 14 amino acids. The germline V gene has CDR1 SGHAT and CDR2 FQDESV (reference sequence). Losses at the gene ends were 8 bases for V and 4 bases for J; bases not matched to a gene: 9.

This chain connects TRBV7-3 to TRBJ2-2; tentatively, D is TRBD2 (6 bases). In germline, CDR1 is SGHTA, CDR2 FQGTGA. The V gene lost 5 bases and the J gene lost 5 bases, with 15 bases spanning the gap. The length of the CDR3 is 15 residues. CDR3 sequence (DNA): TGTGCCAGCAGCCCCACGGGACTCCGGACCGGGGAGCTGTTTTTT. Translating gives CASSPTGLRTGELFF.

The CDR3 DNA reads as TGTGCCAGCAGCTTAGAGGAGGGTCGGAGTTCACCCCTCCACTTT. It specifies CASSLEEGRSSPLHF. This chain connects TRBV7-2 to TRBJ1-6; D gene ambiguous. Germline assignment: CDR1 SGHTA and CDR2 FQGNSA. This CDR3 has 15 amino acids. The V end was cut by 1 base, the J end by 9 bases, with 13 bases between.

This rearrangement joins TRBV5-4 to TRBJ2-1, with 9 bases matching TRBD2. The CDR3 consists of 16 residues. The ends lost 2 bases at V and 7 bases at J; junction bases unmatched: 10. CDR1 and CDR2 (germline): SGHNT, YYREEE (reference sequence). In DNA form, the CDR3 reads TGTGCCAGCAGCTTATTCCCGGGACTAGCTATAAATGAGCAGTTCTTC. This encodes CASSLFPGLAINEQFF.

As concerns this clone: This sample also contains other DNA sequences that code for the same CDR3. This rearrangement joins TRBV2 to TRBJ2-2; D is undetermined. The CDR3 contains 15 residues. The germline V gene has CDR1 SNHLY and CDR2 FYNNEI. V was clipped by 3 bases and J by 2 bases, with 10 bases between them. This chain's CDR3 is CASSEAAVNTGELFF. The CDR3 nucleotides are TGTGCCAGCAGTGAGGCGGCAGTAAACACCGGGGAGCTGTTTTTT.

The gene calls are TRBV12-3 or TRBV12-4 and TRBJ2-1; TRBD2 is a possible D gene (5 bases). CDR3 size: 12 residues. Trimming shortened V by 3 bases and J by 8 bases, and 8 bases separated the two germline ends. CDR3 in DNA: TGTGCCAGCAGTTTCGGGATTTATGAGCAGTTCTTC. Encoded protein: CASSFGIYEQFF.

V usage is TRBV19 and J usage is TRBJ2-5; 8 bases agree with TRBD2. This CDR3 has 21 residues. CDR1 LNHDA and CDR2 SQIVND come from the germline V gene (reference sequence). The trim removed 2 bases at V and 7 bases at J, leaving 27 bases unmatched. The CDR3 loop is CASSINPRGGASSGWSRTQYF. The CDR3 bases are TGTGCCAGTAGTATAAATCCCCGGGGAGGGGCTTCTAGCGGGTGGTCCAGGACCCAGTACTTC.

The chain's CDR3 is CASALAAAYEQYF. CDR3 coding DNA: TGTGCCAGCGCCTTAGCGGCAGCTTACGAGCAGTACTTC. V gene TRBV28 combines with J gene TRBJ2-7, with TRBD2 as a possible D gene (6 bases). V was shortened by 8 bases and J by 4 bases, with 15 bases between the two germline ends. CDR3 length equals 13 residues. From germline, CDR1 is MDHEN and CDR2 SYDVKM.

This clone has a single count. The chain links TRBV28 to TRBJ1-5; tentatively, D is TRBD1 (5 bases). CDR3 length: 18 residues. Germline V CDR1 and CDR2: MDHEN, SYDVKM. Trimming took 3 bases from V and 4 from J, leaving 22 bases between them. The DNA for the CDR3 is TGTGCCAGCAGTTTCCCCACCTATAGGCAGGGCGCAAATCAGCCCCAGCATTTT. Amino acids: CASSFPTYRQGANQPQHF.

The rearrangement links TRBV12-5 to TRBJ1-2, with D uncertain. Trimming took off 2 bases at V and 3 bases at J, with 4 bases between the two ends. Germline V gene sequence: CDR1 LGHNT, CDR2 FRNRAP. CDR3 size: 12 residues. The CDR3 loop reads CASGLTDYGYTF. DNA of the CDR3: TGTGCTAGTGGTTTGACAGACTATGGCTACACCTTC.